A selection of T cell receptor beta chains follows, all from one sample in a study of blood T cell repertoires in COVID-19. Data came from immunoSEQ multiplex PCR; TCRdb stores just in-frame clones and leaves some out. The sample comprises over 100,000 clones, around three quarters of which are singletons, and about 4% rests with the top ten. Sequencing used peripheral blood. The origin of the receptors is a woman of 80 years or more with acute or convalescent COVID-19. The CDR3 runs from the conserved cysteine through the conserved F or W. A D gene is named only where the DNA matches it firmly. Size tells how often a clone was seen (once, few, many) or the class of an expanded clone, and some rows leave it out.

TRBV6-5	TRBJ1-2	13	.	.	TGTGCCAGCAGTTACACGGGAAGCTATGGCTACACCTTC	CASSYTGSYGYTF
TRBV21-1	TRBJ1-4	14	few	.	TGTGCCAGCAGCAAAGGAGGGATTAATGAAAAACTGTTTTTT	CASSKGGINEKLFF
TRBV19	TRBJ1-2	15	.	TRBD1	TGTGCCAGTAGTAAAGGGACAGAAGGAAACTATGGCTACACCTTC	CASSKGTEGNYGYTF
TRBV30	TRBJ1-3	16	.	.	TGTGCCTGGATTTCACCCGGGACTCCCTCGAGAAACACCATATATTTT	CAWISPGTPSRNTIYF
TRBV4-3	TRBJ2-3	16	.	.	TGCGCCAGCAGCCAAGATTCGCCAGGGGATGTGGATACGCAGTATTTT	CASSQDSPGDVDTQYF
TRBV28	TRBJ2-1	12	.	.	TGTGCCACCCAGGGGAGCCTCAATGAGCAGTTCTTC	CATQGSLNEQFF
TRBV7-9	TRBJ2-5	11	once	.	TGTGCCAGCAGCTCGCGGGAGACCCAGTACTTC	CASSSRETQYF
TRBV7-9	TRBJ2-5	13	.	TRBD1	TGTGCCAGCACCCAGGGGGACCAAGAGACCCAGTACTTC	CASTQGDQETQYF
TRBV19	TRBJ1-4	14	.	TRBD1	TGTGCCAGTAGTAAGACAGGGGTGGATGAAAAACTGTTTTTT	CASSKTGVDEKLFF
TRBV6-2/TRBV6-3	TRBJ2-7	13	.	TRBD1	TGTGCCAGCAGTCGACAGGGATCCTACGAGCAGTACTTC	CASSRQGSYEQYF